This T cell receptor beta chain was sequenced for a study of metastatic and nonmetastatic thyroid tumors (dated by TCRdb to 2018 to 2021). Study-level background: For patients with malignant and with benign thyroid disease, the researchers compared repertoires between peripheral blood samples and tumor or nodule tissue samples.

V is pared back by 10 bases and J by 5 bases, with 29 bases lying between the germline termini. The cysteine opens and the phenylalanine closes a CDR3 of 17 amino acids. Only the CDR3 portion is preserved as DNA: 51 bases, with reading frame beginning at the first base. The germline V gene supplies CDR1 MNHNS and CDR2 SASEGT. Study-wide findings and limitations: TCR beta diversity was reported as significantly higher in malignant tumors than in benign nodules, in both blood and tumor samples.

No patient had received any treatment before thyroid surgery. The study retrospectively analysed patient clinical samples collected from about 2012 to 2018 using T-cell receptor beta sequencing. The library relied on PCR. The sequencer listed for this sample is Illumina HiSeq 4000. High-throughput sequencing was used to profile the TCR beta-chain CDR3 region of each patient. Under the source paper's analysis protocol: CDR3 differences across clinicopathological groups were used to build a classifier for discriminating distant-metastatic papillary thyroid cancer patients. To measure repertoire diversity the researchers used the Shannon index, while the Morisita-Horn index served to gauge how similar the tumor and blood repertoires were. The raw public data were reprocessed by TCRdb itself: fastp quality trimming at Q25, MiXCR clonotype calling, in-frame beta chains only. For this entry, the V and J calls and clone size follow TCRdb and not the study's own pipeline. The sample table records tens of thousands of clones; around 18% of these occur just once. The top ten clonotypes cover roughly 13% of the sample.

On this clone itself: Which antigen it targets is not known. No much larger clonotype is one base removed from it; base qualities were not supplied.

The receptor was derived from a female donor with papillary thyroid cancer or a benign thyroid nodule (not recorded which). Some clones in this sample may be carry-over from other donors' samples. The rearrangement combines TRBV6-1 with TRBJ1-1; a confident D gene designation cannot be given. Sequenced sample: tumor tissue. The CDR3 here reads CATPLGYGLMGCTEAFF. The nucleotide sequence is TGTGCCACCCCCTTAGGGTATGGATTAATGGGTTGTACTGAAGCTTTCTTT.